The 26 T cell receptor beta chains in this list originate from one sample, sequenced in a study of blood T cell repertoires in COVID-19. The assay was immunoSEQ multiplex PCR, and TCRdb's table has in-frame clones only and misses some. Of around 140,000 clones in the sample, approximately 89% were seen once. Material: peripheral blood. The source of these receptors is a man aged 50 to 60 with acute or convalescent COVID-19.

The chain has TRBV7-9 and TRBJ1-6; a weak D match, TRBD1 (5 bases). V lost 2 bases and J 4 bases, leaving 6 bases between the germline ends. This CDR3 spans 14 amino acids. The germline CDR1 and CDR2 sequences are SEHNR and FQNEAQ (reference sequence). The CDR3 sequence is CASSLRQYNSPLHF. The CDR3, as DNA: TGTGCCAGCAGCTTACGACAGTATAATTCACCCCTCCACTTT.

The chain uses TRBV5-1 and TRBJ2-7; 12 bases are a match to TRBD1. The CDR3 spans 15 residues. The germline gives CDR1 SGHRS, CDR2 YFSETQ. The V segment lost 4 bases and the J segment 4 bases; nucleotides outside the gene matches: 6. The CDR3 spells CASSAGTGGKYEQYF. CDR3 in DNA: TGCGCCAGCAGCGCAGGGACAGGGGGCAAATACGAGCAGTACTTC.

The CDR3 nucleotides are TGCGCCAGCAGCTTGGATCAGGGGGCGTCGGGTGGCTACACCTTC. Amino acid sequence: CASSLDQGASGGYTF. The rearrangement uses TRBV5-1 and TRBJ1-2; 8 positions agree with TRBD1. CDR3 length: 15 residues. CDR1 is SGHRS, CDR2 YFSETQ, per germline. V lost 0 bases and J lost 7; bases outside the gene matches: 8.

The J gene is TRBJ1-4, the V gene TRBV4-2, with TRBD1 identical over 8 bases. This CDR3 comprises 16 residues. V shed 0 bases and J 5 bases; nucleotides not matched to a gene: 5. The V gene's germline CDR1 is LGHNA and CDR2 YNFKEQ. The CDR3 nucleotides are TGTGCCAGCAGCCAAGAGGGGACAGGCGAAAATGAAAAACTGTTTTTT. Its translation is CASSQEGTGENEKLFF.

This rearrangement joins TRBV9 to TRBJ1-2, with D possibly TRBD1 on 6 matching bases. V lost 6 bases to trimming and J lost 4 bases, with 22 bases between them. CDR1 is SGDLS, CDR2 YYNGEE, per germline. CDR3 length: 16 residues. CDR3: CASKGNTGHKFYGYTF. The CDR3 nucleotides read TGTGCCAGCAAGGGGAATACGGGACATAAATTCTATGGCTACACCTTC.

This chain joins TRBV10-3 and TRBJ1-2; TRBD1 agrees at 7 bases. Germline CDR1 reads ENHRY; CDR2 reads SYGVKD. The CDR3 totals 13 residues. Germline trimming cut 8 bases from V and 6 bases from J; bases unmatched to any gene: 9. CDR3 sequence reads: CAIRRGDENGYTF. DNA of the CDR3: TGTGCCATCCGCAGGGGGGATGAGAATGGCTACACCTTC.

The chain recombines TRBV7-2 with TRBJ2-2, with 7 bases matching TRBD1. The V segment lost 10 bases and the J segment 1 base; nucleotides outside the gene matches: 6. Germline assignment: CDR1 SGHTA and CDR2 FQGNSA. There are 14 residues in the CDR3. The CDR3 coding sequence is TGTGCCACACAGGGGCCGGGGAACACCGGGGAGCTGTTTTTT. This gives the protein CATQGPGNTGELFF.

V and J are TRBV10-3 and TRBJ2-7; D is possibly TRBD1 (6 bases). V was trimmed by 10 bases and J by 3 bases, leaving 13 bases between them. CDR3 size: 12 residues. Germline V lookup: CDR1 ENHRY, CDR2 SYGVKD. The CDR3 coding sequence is TGTGCCACCTCCGGGACATACTACGAGCAGTACTTC. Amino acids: CATSGTYYEQYF.

CDR3 in DNA: TGTGCCTCCCAAGGGAGGGCCTTTCCCTACGAGCAGTACTTC. Encoded protein: CASQGRAFPYEQYF. V usage is TRBV19 and J usage is TRBJ2-7, with TRBD2 identical over 7 bases. The V and J ends lost 11 bases and 2 bases, in that order; junction bases with no gene match: 12. The germline CDR1 and CDR2 sequences are LNHDA and SQIVND (reference sequence). The CDR3 has 14 residues.

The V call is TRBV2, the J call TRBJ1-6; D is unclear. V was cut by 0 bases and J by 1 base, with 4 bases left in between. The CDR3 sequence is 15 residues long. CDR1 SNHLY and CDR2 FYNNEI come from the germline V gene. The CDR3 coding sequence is TGTGCCAGCAGTGAAGCGAGGTCCTATAATTCACCCCTCCACTTT. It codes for CASSEARSYNSPLHF.

The CDR3 reads CASSLDHLRAGYTF. For the CDR3, the DNA is TGTGCCAGCAGCTTGGATCACCTGCGGGCGGGCTACACCTTC. The chain employs TRBV5-6 and TRBJ1-2; D remains unclear. Germline CDR1 is SGHDT and CDR2 is YYEEEE. The CDR3 is 14 amino acids. V lost 0 bases and J 8 bases, leaving 14 bases between the germline ends.

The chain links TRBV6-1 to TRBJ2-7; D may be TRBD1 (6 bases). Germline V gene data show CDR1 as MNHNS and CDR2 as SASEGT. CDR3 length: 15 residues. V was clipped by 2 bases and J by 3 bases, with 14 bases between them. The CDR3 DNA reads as TGTGCCAGCAGTGAATACGGACAGACGATCTACGAGCAGTACTTC. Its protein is CASSEYGQTIYEQYF.

This CDR3 reads CASSLYQGGLGEAFF. The DNA for the CDR3 is TGCGCCAGCAGCTTGTACCAAGGGGGACTAGGTGAAGCTTTCTTT. V gene TRBV5-1 combines with J gene TRBJ1-1; D perhaps matches TRBD1 (6 bases). Trimming cost V 1 base and J 7 bases, with 17 bases left between them. This CDR3 has 15 amino acids. The germline V gene has CDR1 SGHRS and CDR2 YFSETQ.

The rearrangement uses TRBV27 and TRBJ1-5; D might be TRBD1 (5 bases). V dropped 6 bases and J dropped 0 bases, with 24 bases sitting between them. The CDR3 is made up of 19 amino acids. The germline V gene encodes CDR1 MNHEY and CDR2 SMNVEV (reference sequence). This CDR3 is CASSSRGGDGFSSNQPQHF. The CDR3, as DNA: TGTGCCAGCAGCTCGCGGGGGGGGGACGGATTTTCTAGCAATCAGCCCCAGCATTTT.

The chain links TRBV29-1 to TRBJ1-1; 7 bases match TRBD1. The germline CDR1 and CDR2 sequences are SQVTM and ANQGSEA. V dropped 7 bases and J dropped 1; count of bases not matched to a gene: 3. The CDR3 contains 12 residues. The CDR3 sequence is CSAEGANTEAFF. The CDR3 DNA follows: TGCAGCGCTGAGGGGGCGAACACTGAAGCTTTCTTT.

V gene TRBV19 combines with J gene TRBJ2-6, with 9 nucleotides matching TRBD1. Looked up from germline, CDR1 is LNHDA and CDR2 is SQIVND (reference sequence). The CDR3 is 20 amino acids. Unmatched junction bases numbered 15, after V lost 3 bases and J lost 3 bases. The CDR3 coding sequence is TGTGCCAGTAGTATTGTCGGGACAGGGAGGCCCCTTGGTGGGGCCAACGTCCTGACTTTC. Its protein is CASSIVGTGRPLGGANVLTF.

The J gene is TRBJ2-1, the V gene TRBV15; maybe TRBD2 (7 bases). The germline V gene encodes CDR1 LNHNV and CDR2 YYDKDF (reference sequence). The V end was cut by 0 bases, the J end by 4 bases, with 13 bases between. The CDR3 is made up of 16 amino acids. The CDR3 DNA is TGTGCCACCAGCAGAGATTGGGGGGGCGCTTACAATGAGCAGTTCTTC. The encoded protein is CATSRDWGGAYNEQFF.

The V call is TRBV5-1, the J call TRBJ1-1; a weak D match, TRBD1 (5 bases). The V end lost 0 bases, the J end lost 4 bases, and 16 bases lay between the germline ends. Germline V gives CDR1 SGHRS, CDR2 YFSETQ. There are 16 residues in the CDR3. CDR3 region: CASSLAPKGASTEAFF. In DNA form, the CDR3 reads TGCGCCAGCAGCTTGGCCCCAAAAGGGGCGAGCACTGAAGCTTTCTTT. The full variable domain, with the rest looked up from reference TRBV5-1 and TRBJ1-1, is KAGVTQTPRYLIKTRGQQVTLSCSPISGHRSVSWYQQTPGQGLQFLFEYFSETQRNKGNFPGRFSGRQFSNSRSEMNVSTLELGDSALYLCASSLAPKGASTEAFFGQGTRLTVV.

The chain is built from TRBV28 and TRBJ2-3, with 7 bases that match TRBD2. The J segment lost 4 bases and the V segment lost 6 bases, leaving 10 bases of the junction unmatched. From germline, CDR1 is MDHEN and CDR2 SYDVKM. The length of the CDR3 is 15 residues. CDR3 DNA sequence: TGTGCCAGCAGATCACTGGGGCGGGAGTCAGATACGCAGTATTTT. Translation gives CASRSLGRESDTQYF. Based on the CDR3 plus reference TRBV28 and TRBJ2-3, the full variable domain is DVKVTQSSRYLVKRTGEKVFLECVQDMDHENMFWYRQDPGLGLRLIYFSYDVKMKEKGDIPEGYSVSREKKERFSLILESASTNQTSMYLCASRSLGRESDTQYFGPGTRLTVL.

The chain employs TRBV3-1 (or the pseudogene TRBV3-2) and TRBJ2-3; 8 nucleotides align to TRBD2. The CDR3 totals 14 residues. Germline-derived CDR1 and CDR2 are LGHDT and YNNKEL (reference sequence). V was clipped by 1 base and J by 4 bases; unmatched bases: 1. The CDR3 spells CASSQGAGADTQYF. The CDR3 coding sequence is TGTGCCAGCAGCCAAGGAGCGGGGGCAGATACGCAGTATTTT.

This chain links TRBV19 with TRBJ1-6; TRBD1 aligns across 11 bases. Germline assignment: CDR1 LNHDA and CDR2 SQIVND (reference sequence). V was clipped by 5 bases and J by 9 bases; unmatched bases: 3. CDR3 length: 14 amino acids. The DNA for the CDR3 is TGTGCCAGTAGTCTCGGACAGGGGGCTTCACCCCTCCACTTT. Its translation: CASSLGQGASPLHF.

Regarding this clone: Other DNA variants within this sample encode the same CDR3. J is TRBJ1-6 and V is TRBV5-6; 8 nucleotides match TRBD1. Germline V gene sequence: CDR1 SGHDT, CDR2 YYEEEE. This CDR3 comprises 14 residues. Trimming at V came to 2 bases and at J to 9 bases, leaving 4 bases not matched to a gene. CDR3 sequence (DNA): TGTGCCAGCAGCTTTTGGCAGGGGGCTTCACCCCTCCACTTT. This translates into CASSFWQGASPLHF.

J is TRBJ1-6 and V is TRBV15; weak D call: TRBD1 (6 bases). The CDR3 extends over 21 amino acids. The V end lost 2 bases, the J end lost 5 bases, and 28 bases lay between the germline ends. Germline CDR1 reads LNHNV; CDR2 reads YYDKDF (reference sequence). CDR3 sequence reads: CATSRSMSGHPGQSNNSPLHF. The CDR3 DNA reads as TGTGCCACCAGCAGATCTATGTCTGGACACCCGGGACAATCGAATAATTCACCCCTCCACTTT.

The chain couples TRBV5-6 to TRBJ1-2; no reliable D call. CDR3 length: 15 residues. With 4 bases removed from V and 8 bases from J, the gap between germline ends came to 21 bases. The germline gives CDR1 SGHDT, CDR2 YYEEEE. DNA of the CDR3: TGTGCCAGCAGCGAGTATGGCAGGCCGTTCTTCGGCTACACCTTC. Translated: CASSEYGRPFFGYTF.

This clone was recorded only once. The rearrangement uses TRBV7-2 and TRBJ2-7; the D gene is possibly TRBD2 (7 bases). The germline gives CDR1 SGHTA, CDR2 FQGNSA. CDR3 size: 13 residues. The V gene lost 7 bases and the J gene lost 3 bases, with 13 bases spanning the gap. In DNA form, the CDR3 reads TGTGCCAGCACCATCGGGGGGCACTACGAGCAGTACTTC. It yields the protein CASTIGGHYEQYF.

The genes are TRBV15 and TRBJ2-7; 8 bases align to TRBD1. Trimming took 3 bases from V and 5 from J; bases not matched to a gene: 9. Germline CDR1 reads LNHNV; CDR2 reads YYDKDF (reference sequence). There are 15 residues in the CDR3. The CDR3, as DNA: TGTGCCACCAGCAGCAGGGACAGGAAAGTTGACGAGCAGTACTTC. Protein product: CATSSRDRKVDEQYF. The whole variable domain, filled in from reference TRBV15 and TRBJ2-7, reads DAMVIQNPRYQVTQFGKPVTLSCSQTLNHNVMYWYQQKSSQAPKLLFHYYDKDFNNEADTPDNFQSRRPNTSFCFLDIRSPGLGDTAMYLCATSSRDRKVDEQYFGPGTRLTVT.